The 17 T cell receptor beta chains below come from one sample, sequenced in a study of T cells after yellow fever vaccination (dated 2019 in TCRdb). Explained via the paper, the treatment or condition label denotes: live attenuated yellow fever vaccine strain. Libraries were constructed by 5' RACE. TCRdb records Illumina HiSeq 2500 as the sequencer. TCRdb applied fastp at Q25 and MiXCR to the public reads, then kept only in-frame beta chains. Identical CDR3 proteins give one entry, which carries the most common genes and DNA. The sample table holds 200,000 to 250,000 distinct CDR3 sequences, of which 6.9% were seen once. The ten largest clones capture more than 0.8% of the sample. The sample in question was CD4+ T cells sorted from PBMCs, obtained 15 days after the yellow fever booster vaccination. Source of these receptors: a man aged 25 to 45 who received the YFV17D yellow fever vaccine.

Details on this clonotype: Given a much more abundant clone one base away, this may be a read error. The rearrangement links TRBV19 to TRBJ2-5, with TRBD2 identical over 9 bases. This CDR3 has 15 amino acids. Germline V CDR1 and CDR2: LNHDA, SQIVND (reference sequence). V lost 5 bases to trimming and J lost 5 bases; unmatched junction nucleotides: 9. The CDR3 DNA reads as TGTGCCAGTAGTCTACGTAGCGGGAGATTTGAGACCCAGTACTTC. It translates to CASSLRSGRFETQYF.

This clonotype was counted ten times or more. CDR3 sequence: CASSFPNREDTQYF. The CDR3 DNA reads TGTGCCAGCAGCTTCCCCAACAGGGAGGATACGCAGTATTTT. The rearrangement links TRBV7-6 to TRBJ2-3, with TRBD1 as a possible D gene (6 bases). Per germline, CDR1 SGHVS and CDR2 FNYEAQ. This CDR3 region has 14 residues. The V end was cut by 3 bases, the J end by 6 bases, with 13 bases between.

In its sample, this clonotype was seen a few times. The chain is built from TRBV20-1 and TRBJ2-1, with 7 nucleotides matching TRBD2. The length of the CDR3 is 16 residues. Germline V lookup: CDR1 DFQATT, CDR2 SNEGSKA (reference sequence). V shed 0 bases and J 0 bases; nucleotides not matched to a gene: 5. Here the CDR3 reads CSAREAGTTSYNEQFF. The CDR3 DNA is TGCAGTGCTAGAGAGGCCGGGACTACCTCCTACAATGAGCAGTTCTTC.

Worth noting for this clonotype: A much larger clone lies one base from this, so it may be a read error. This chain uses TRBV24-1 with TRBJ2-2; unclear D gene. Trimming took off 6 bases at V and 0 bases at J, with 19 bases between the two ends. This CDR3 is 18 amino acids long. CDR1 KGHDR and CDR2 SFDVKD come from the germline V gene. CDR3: CATSYPHGPDSNTGELFF. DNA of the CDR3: TGTGCCACCAGTTATCCCCACGGCCCCGACTCGAACACCGGGGAGCTGTTTTTT.

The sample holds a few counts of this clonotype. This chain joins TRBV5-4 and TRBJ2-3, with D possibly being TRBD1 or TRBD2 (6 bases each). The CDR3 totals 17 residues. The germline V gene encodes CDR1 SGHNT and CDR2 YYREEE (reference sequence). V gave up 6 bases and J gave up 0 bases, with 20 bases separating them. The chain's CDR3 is CASTSRGRGLSTDTQYF. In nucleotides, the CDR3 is TGTGCCAGCACCTCCAGGGGCAGGGGACTTAGCACAGATACGCAGTATTTT.

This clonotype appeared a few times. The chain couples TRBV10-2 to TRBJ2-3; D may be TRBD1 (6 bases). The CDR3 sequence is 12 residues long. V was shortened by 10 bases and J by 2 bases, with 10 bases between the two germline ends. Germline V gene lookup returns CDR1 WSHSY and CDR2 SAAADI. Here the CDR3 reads CATGQLTDTQYF. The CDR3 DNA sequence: TGCGCCACCGGACAGCTCACAGATACGCAGTATTTT.

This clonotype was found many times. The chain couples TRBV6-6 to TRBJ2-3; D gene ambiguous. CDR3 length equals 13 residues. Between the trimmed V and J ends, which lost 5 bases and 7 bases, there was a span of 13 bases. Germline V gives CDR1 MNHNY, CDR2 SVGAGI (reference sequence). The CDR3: CASSRNPRYTQYF. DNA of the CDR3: TGTGCCAGCAGTCGAAACCCCCGGTATACGCAGTATTTT.

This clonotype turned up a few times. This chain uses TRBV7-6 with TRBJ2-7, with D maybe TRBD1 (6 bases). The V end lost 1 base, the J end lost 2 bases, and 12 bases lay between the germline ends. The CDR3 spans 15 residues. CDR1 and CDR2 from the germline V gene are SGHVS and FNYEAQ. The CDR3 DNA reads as TGTGCCAGCAGCTTAGAAACAGGGTCGGCCTACGAGCAGTACTTC. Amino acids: CASSLETGSAYEQYF. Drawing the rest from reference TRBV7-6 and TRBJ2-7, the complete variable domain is GAGVSQSPRYKVTKRGQDVALRCDPISGHVSLYWYRQALGQGPEFLTYFNYEAQQDKSGLPNDRFSAERPEGSISTLTIQRTEQRDSAMYRCASSLETGSAYEQYFGPGTRLTVT.

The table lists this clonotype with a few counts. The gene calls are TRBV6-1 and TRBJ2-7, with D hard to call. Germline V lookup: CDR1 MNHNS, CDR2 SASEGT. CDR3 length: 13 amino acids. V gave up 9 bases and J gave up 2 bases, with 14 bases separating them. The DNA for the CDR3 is TGTGCCAGTTCCGTCGGCCGAGCCTACGAGCAGTACTTC. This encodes CASSVGRAYEQYF.

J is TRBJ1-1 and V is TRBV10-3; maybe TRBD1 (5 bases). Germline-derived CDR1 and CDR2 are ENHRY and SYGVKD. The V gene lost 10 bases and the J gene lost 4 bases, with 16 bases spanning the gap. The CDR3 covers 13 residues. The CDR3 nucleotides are TGTGCCACCTGTACGGGACCGGCCACTGAAGCTTTCTTT. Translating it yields CATCTGPATEAFF.

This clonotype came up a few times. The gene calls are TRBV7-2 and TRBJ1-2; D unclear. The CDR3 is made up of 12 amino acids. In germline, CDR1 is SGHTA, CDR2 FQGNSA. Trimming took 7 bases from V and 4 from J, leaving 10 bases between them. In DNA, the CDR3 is TGTGCCAGCATTGTGGGTCCCTATGGCTACACCTTC. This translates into CASIVGPYGYTF.

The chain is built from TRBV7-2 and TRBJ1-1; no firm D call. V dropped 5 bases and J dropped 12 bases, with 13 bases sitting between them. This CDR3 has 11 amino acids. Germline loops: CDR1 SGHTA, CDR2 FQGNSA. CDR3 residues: CASSGLKTTFF. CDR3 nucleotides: TGTGCCAGCAGCGGACTTAAGACGACTTTCTTT.

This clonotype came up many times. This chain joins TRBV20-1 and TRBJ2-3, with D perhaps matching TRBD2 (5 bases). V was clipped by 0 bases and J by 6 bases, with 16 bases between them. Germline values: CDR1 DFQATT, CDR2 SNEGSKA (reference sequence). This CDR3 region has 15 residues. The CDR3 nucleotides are TGCAGTGCTAGAGATCGGGTAGCCGGGGTGGATACGCAGTATTTT. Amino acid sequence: CSARDRVAGVDTQYF.

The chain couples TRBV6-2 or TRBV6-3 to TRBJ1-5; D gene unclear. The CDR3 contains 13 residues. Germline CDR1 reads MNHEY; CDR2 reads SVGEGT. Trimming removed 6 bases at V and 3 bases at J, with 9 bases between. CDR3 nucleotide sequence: TGTGCCAGCAGCCTGGACGACAATCAGCCCCAGCATTTT. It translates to CASSLDDNQPQHF.

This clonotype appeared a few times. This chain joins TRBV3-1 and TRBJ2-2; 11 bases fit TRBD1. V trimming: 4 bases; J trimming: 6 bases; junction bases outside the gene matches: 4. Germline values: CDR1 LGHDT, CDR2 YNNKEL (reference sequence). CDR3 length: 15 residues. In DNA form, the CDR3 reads TGTGCCAGCAGCCTGGGACAGGGGGTTCCCGGGGAGCTGTTTTTT. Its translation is CASSLGQGVPGELFF.

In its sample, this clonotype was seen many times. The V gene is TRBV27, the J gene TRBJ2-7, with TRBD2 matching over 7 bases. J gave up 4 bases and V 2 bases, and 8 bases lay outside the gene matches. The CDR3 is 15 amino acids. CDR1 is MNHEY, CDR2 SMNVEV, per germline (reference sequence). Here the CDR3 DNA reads TGTGCCAGCAGTTTAGGGAGGGGAGCGCGGTACGAGCAGTACTTC. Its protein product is CASSLGRGARYEQYF.

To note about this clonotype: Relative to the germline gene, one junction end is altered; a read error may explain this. The CDR3 coding sequence is TGTGCCATCAGCCCACCCGGGGGGAATGAGCAGTTCTTC. Translating gives CAISPPGGNEQFF. The chain recombines TRBV4-2 with TRBJ2-1; the match to TRBD2 covers 7 bases. CDR3 size: 13 residues. Germline V gene data show CDR1 as LGHNA and CDR2 as YNFKEQ.